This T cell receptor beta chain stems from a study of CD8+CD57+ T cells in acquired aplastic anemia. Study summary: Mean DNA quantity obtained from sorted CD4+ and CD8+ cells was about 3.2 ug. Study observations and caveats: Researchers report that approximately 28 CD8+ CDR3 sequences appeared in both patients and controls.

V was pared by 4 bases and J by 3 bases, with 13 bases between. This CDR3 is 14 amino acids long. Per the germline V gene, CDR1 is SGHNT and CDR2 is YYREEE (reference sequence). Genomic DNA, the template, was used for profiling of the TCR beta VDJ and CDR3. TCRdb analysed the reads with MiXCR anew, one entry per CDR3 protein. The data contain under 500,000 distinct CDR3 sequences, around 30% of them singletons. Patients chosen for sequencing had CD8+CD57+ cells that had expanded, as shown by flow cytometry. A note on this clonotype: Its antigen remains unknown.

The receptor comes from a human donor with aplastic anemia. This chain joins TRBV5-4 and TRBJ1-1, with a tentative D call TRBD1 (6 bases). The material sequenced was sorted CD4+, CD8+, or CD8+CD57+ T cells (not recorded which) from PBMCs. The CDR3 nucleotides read TGTGCCAGCAGCACACCTCAGGGGTACACTGAAGCTTTCTTT. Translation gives CASSTPQGYTEAFF. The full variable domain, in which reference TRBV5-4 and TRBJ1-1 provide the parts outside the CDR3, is ETGVTQSPTHLIKTRGQQVTLRCSSQSGHNTVSWYQQALGQGPQFIFQYYREEENGRGNFPPRFSGLQFPNYSSELNVNALELDDSALYLCASSTPQGYTEAFFGQGTRLTVV.